What follows describes a single T cell receptor beta chain. This clonotype has a handful of counts. Its antigen remains unidentified. It has no much larger one-base neighbor in the sample; base qualities were not kept. The 35 to 40 donors, aged about 6 to 100 years, were systemically healthy Caucasian individuals from Russia. Approximately 9 milliliters of peripheral blood were collected from each donor into EDTA-treated Vacutainer tubes. Ficoll-Paque density-gradient centrifugation was used to isolate PBMCs, with at least 6.5 million per sample. Trizol reagent was used to extract total RNA from the PBMCs, yielding at least 5 micrograms per sample. For every donor, flow cytometry on a PBMC aliquot measured the percentage of naive CD45RAhigh/CD27high T cells. Libraries were built with 5' RACE. This sample was sequenced with an Illumina HiSeq 2500. A second roughly 7 to 11 cycle PCR used a sample-barcoded 5' primer and a J-beta primer mix. A template-switch 5' adaptor carrying 12 random nucleotides introduced a unique molecular identifier onto each TCR beta cDNA molecule. At least 3 million CDR3-containing paired-end reads were obtained from each sample. The Mint cDNA synthesis kit, primed by a TRBC-specific oligonucleotide, was used to synthesize first-strand cDNA from all RNA. All cDNA was treated with uracil-DNA glycosylase and then went through a first 18-cycle PCR with the universal primers M1SS and BC2_uni_R. The study's own analysis went as follows. For normalization, 1 million high-quality reads were randomly selected from each sample, with every read carrying a distinct molecular identifier. Reads with shared molecular identifiers were discarded instead of being binned into consensus sequences. CDR3 identification, clonotype clustering and error correction used MiTCR with a Q25 quality threshold and the strictest error-elimination algorithm. A nonparametric unseen species model with Euler transformation was used to estimate a lower bound on total TCR beta diversity. TCRdb ran its own pipeline on the public reads, namely fastp trimming at Q25 and MiXCR clone calling, and kept in-frame beta chains. Rows matching on CDR3 protein sequence are summarized as one entry with the most common DNA and genes. TCRdb, not the authors, supplied the V and J calls. The sample profile shows around 650,000 distinct CDR3 sequences; less than 40% of them were found once. The top ten clonotypes cover 15% of the sample.

This entry comes from a study of blood T cells in healthy people across ages (dated by TCRdb to the mid-2010s). With regard to the full study: Template switching captured roughly one uniquely barcoded TCR beta cDNA molecule per two T cells in model experiments. To track age-related changes in TCR beta repertoire diversity, the study relied on deep sequencing normalized with unique cDNA molecular identifiers. Donors were grouped into four age groups: young (average roughly 15 years), middle-aged (around 39), aged (roughly 62) and long-lived (about 90). To avoid experimental bias, donors of different ages were randomly spread across the sequencing lanes. For two donors (one aged 18 to 29 and one aged 80 or older), the study analyzed two additional independent replicas of 1 million unique cDNA reads from the same blood draw.

The investigation overall reported the following: Conclusive comparison of naive and antigen-experienced compartments was prevented by the profiling of bulk unsorted PBMCs. Donor CMV infection status was unknown, potentially confounding age-related changes in expanded clonotypes. Estimates of total diversity from one million sequenced T cells were regarded as lower bounds and underestimates. Compared with the aged group, the long-lived group had more naive CD4+ T cells, fewer expanded clones and increased TCR diversity, a pattern suggesting age selection. As age increased, observed TCR beta diversity per million T cells dropped in a roughly linear way, and a significant reduction was already evident by age about 40. Observed TCR beta diversity correlated strongly with the percentage of naive T cells measured by flow cytometry.

The CDR3 numbers 13 residues from cysteine through phenylalanine. Just CDR3 DNA is preserved here, 39 bases in frame from base 1. Based on the germline V gene, the CDR1 and CDR2 sequences are SGHDN and FVKESK. V is reduced by 2 bases and J by 5 bases, leaving a spacing of 9 bases between them. The material sequenced was blood. Recombination connected TRBV14 to TRBJ1-1; the D gene is unclear. The sequence was collected from a woman of 80 years or more in good health. Donor details come from another sample of the same person, matched by shared clones. The bases are TGTGCCAGCAGCCAAATGGGAGCGACTGAAGCTTTCTTT. The encoded protein is CASSQMGATEAFF.